The 14 T cell receptor beta chains below were found in one sample sequenced in a study of blood T cell repertoires in COVID-19. Profiling relied on immunoSEQ multiplex PCR, and the TCRdb table lists in-frame clones only, not all of them. The sample carries under 250,000 clones, 70% to 90% recorded once. Material: peripheral blood. The receptors stem from a human donor in a cohort sampled during active COVID-19.

This clone has only a few counts. In nucleotides, the CDR3 is TGCAGCGTTGTTGCGGGGGCCACCGGGGAGCTGTTTTTT. Translated: CSVVAGATGELFF. This chain joins TRBV29-1 and TRBJ2-2; D is perhaps TRBD2 (7 bases). The CDR3 runs to 13 residues. Germline CDR1 is SQVTM and CDR2 is ANQGSEA. The V and J ends lost 4 bases and 4 bases respectively, with 10 bases between them.

CDR3: CASSVAEGGTYQPQHF. CDR3 DNA: TGTGCCAGCAGCGTAGCAGAGGGGGGGACCTACCAGCCCCAGCATTTT. V usage is TRBV9 and J usage is TRBJ1-5; the D gene is possibly TRBD1 (6 bases). The CDR3 runs to 16 residues. V was shortened by 0 bases and J by 7 bases, with 17 bases between the two germline ends. CDR1 and CDR2 from the germline V gene are SGDLS and YYNGEE.

This clone was seen more than once but under ten times. The chain joins TRBV19 to TRBJ1-2; D is uncertain. The CDR3 totals 12 residues. Germline values: CDR1 LNHDA, CDR2 SQIVND (reference sequence). The V gene lost 0 bases and the J gene lost 6 bases, with 5 bases spanning the gap. The CDR3 loop reads CASSIERDGYTF. The CDR3, as DNA: TGTGCCAGTAGTATAGAGAGGGATGGCTACACCTTC. Complete variable domain (other parts from reference TRBV19 and TRBJ1-2): DGGITQSPKYLFRKEGQNVTLSCEQNLNHDAMYWYRQDPGQGLRLIYYSQIVNDFQKGDIAEGYSVSREKKESFPLTVTSAQKNPTAFYLCASSIERDGYTFGSGTRLTVV.

The CDR3 bases are TGTGCCAGCAGCCAAGCAAGGGGAACCTATAATTCACCCCTCCACTTT. This sequence encodes CASSQARGTYNSPLHF. This chain links TRBV3-1 (or the pseudogene TRBV3-2) with TRBJ1-6; TRBD1 is a possible D gene (5 bases). CDR3 length: 16 amino acids. The V and J ends lost 1 base and 2 bases respectively, with 9 bases between them. Germline V gene sequence: CDR1 LGHDT, CDR2 YNNKEL (reference sequence).

CDR3: CAISEYRVQPQHF. The CDR3 nucleotides are TGTGCCATCAGTGAGTACAGGGTTCAGCCCCAGCATTTT. This chain joins TRBV10-3 and TRBJ1-5, with a possible D match to TRBD1 (6 bases). The CDR3 sequence is 13 residues long. V was trimmed by 1 base and J by 6 bases, leaving 7 bases between them. CDR1 and CDR2 from the germline V gene are ENHRY and SYGVKD.

This chain connects TRBV9 to TRBJ2-7, with D possibly being TRBD1 (6 bases). The CDR3 is 14 amino acids. V lost 4 bases, J lost 2 bases, and 13 bases lay in between. Germline V gene data show CDR1 as SGDLS and CDR2 as YYNGEE. Here the CDR3 reads CASSPHGQTYEQYF. CDR3 bases: TGTGCCAGCAGCCCTCACGGACAGACCTACGAGCAGTACTTC.

The V gene is TRBV27, the J gene TRBJ1-6; a possible D gene is TRBD1 (6 bases). Germline CDR1 MNHEY, CDR2 SMNVEV (reference sequence). The V end was cut by 6 bases, the J end by 2 bases, with 11 bases between. CDR3 length: 15 residues. Here the CDR3 reads CASSLDRTYNSPLHF. For the CDR3, the DNA is TGTGCCAGCAGCCTTGACAGGACCTATAATTCACCCCTCCACTTT.

The rearrangement joins TRBV2 to TRBJ2-7; TRBD2 matches 10 bases. Germline V gene sequence: CDR1 SNHLY, CDR2 FYNNEI. J gave up 1 base and V 4 bases, and 4 bases lay outside the gene matches. The CDR3 extends over 15 amino acids. CDR3 in DNA: TGTGCCAGCAGTGGCGCTAGCGGGGGATCCTACGAGCAGTACTTC. It is translated as CASSGASGGSYEQYF.

V is TRBV7-2 and J is TRBJ2-1; 9 bases align to TRBD2. V shed 1 base and J 2 bases; nucleotides not matched to a gene: 6. The germline V gene encodes CDR1 SGHTA and CDR2 FQGNSA. This CDR3 is built from 17 residues. This CDR3 is CASSLELGGGAYNEQFF. The CDR3, as DNA: TGTGCCAGCAGCTTAGAACTGGGCGGGGGGGCCTACAATGAGCAGTTCTTC. The full variable domain, with the rest looked up from reference TRBV7-2 and TRBJ2-1, is GAGVSQSPSNKVTEKGKDVELRCDPISGHTALYWYRQSLGQGLEFLIYFQGNSAPDKSGLPSDRFSAERTGGSVSTLTIQRTQQEDSAVYLCASSLELGGGAYNEQFFGPGTRLTVL.

V and J are TRBV10-3 and TRBJ2-1; tentative D call: TRBD2 (5 bases). The CDR3 loop spans 14 amino acids. The germline V gene encodes CDR1 ENHRY and CDR2 SYGVKD. V was clipped by 4 bases and J by 7 bases, with 14 bases between them. CDR3 sequence (DNA): TGTGCCATCAGTGTCGGGGTCGAAGGGAATGAGCAGTTCTTC. Encoded protein: CAISVGVEGNEQFF.

The chain uses TRBV9 and TRBJ2-7; TRBD1 is a possible D gene (5 bases). CDR1 and CDR2 (germline): SGDLS, YYNGEE. Trimming cost V 0 bases and J 2 bases, with 9 bases left between them. The CDR3 is 14 amino acids. CDR3 nucleotides: TGTGCCAGCAGCGTAGGCACAGGACCCTACGAGCAGTACTTC. Encoded protein: CASSVGTGPYEQYF.

The gene calls are TRBV7-2 and TRBJ2-7; 7 bases are a match to TRBD2. The length of the CDR3 is 15 residues. Germline V gives CDR1 SGHTA, CDR2 FQGNSA. Losses at the gene ends were 5 bases for V and 0 bases for J; bases not matched to a gene: 7. The CDR3 is CASSAAGRVSYEQYF. As DNA, the CDR3 is TGTGCCAGCAGCGCAGCGGGACGGGTCTCCTACGAGCAGTACTTC.

Regarding this clone: Distinct nucleotide sequences in the sample also encode this CDR3. The J gene is TRBJ1-2, the V gene TRBV15; D gene unclear. The CDR3 length is 14 residues. Trimming took off 0 bases at V and 2 bases at J, with 7 bases between the two ends. Germline lookup yields CDR1 LNHNV and CDR2 YYDKDF (reference sequence). CDR3 loop: CATSRDRGNYGYTF. DNA of the CDR3: TGTGCCACCAGCAGAGATCGAGGGAACTATGGCTACACCTTC.

The chain links TRBV7-3 to TRBJ1-6; D gene uncertain. Trimming pared 1 base from V and 7 bases from J, leaving 5 bases between. The CDR3 consists of 13 residues. Germline CDR1 SGHTA, CDR2 FQGTGA. This chain's CDR3 is CASSLSRNSPLHF. In DNA form, the CDR3 reads TGTGCCAGCAGCTTAAGTCGGAATTCACCCCTCCACTTT.